This T cell receptor (beta chain) derives from a study of radiation and T cells in renal cell carcinoma. Study outcomes and limitations: Top tumor clonotypes rose in blood 2 weeks post-radiation, then contracted. Without pretreatment biopsies, baseline tumor clonotype presence was undetermined.

A note on this clone: Its antigen is not known.

TCRdb's table, derived via immunoSEQ multiplex PCR, lists solely in-frame clones and lacks some. Of about 130,000 clones in the sample, roughly 84% were seen once. Time point given: baseline pretreatment blood. Sample treatment: 15 Gy SBRT to primary tumor, nephrectomy 4 weeks later. Clear cell pathology was present in this patient's renal cell carcinoma. V lost 2 bases and J lost 4, with 8 bases in between. CDR1 is MNHEY and CDR2 is SVGAGI in the germline V gene. CDR3 length: 13 amino acids. The receptor was isolated from a woman between 45 and 60 years old with renal cell carcinoma. The chain couples TRBV6-5 to TRBJ1-2; D remains unclear. Sequences were derived from blood, sampled from a patient whose treatment included radiotherapy and nephrectomy. CDR3 protein: CASSYGLLYGYTF. CDR3 in DNA: TGTGCCAGCAGTTACGGGCTGCTCTATGGCTACACCTTC.